This TCR beta chain was documented in a study of siplizumab effects on memory and regulatory T cells. Findings and limits, study-wide: Naive T cells were seemingly more diverse than memory cells, and major contributions to the alloresponse seemed to be made by them.

The CDR3 length is 14 residues. The germline gives CDR1 SGHRS, CDR2 YFSETQ. Trimming removed 4 bases from V and 3 bases from J, with 13 bases in between. Sequenced by immunoSEQ multiplex PCR; TCRdb stores in-frame clones only, minus some. The sample contains tens of thousands of clones, 93% of which appear only once. Details on this clone: What it binds is unknown.

V usage is TRBV5-1 and J usage is TRBJ1-1; D is ambiguous. The sample was CD8+ T cells sorted from blood. This sequence originates from a human donor in good health. The CDR3 DNA reads TGCGCCAGCAGCCCCCATGAGGAGTACACTGAAGCTTTCTTT. Its translation: CASSPHEEYTEAFF.